The 14 T cell receptor beta chains below come from one sample, sequenced in a study of a mutant IDH1 vaccine in newly diagnosed glioma (dated by TCRdb to about 2021). This specimen's time point label, per the study, means: baseline, week 1 (first vaccination visit). According to the study, the label for this sample's treatment or condition signals: pre-vaccination baseline after standard-of-care therapy. The library was made by the immunoSEQ multiplex PCR assay. Here the immuneACCESS table is served through TCRdb, limited to in-frame sequences with V and J called. Missing clones are a known gap in these copies; in checked studies unresolved V genes cover under half, and the rest lacks a known reason. The sample table shows around 24,000 clones, and 91% are seen once. Approximately 10% of the sample is in the top ten clones. Material: PBMCs, obtained from a glioma patient treated with radiotherapy, temozolomide or both. All receptors derive from a man between 25 and 39 years old with glioma.

V gene TRBV10-3 combines with J gene TRBJ2-3; D is uncertain. The germline V gene encodes CDR1 ENHRY and CDR2 SYGVKD. The CDR3 is 13 residues long. V lost 2 bases to trimming and J lost 4 bases, with 7 bases between them. Written as DNA, the CDR3 is TGTGCCATCAGTGAGGTCTCCGCAGATACGCAGTATTTT. It codes for CAISEVSADTQYF.

Remarks on this clone: Within the sample, other DNA sequences also encode this same CDR3. The DNA of the CDR3 is TGTGCCAGTAGTATAGGACACCAGGGAGAGACCCAGTACTTC. Encoded protein: CASSIGHQGETQYF. The chain is built from TRBV19 and TRBJ2-5; the D gene is possibly TRBD1 (5 bases). Trimming cost V 1 base and J 4 bases, with 10 bases left between them. The CDR3 runs 14 residues. Germline CDR1 and CDR2: LNHDA and SQIVND (reference sequence).

As regards this clone: The same CDR3 arises from other DNA sequences in this sample as well. This chain uses TRBV2 with TRBJ2-7, with 9 positions matching TRBD2. The CDR3 contains 14 residues. Germline-derived CDR1 and CDR2 are SNHLY and FYNNEI. V lost 2 bases, J lost 3 bases, and 2 bases stayed unmatched. For the CDR3, the DNA is TGTGCCAGCAGTGAACGCGGGAGGGTCTACGAGCAGTACTTC. It codes for CASSERGRVYEQYF.

The V call is TRBV7-2, the J call TRBJ2-1; D unresolved. Germline lookup yields CDR1 SGHTA and CDR2 FQGNSA. This CDR3 has 15 residues. V lost 4 bases to trimming and J lost 4 bases, with 14 bases between them. The CDR3 DNA reads TGTGCCAGCAGCTCTAGGTTAGGCGGTTACAATGAGCAGTTCTTC. This sequence encodes CASSSRLGGYNEQFF.

This chain connects TRBV18 to TRBJ1-1; D unclear. Trimming took 0 bases from V and 3 from J, leaving 5 bases between them. This CDR3 spans 13 amino acids. CDR1 is KGHSH and CDR2 is LQKENI in the germline V gene. This CDR3 is CASSPPMDTEAFF. The CDR3 DNA follows: TGTGCCAGCTCACCACCGATGGACACTGAAGCTTTCTTT. Full variable domain (rest looked up from reference TRBV18 and TRBJ1-1): NAGVMQNPRHLVRRRGQEARLRCSPMKGHSHVYWYRQLPEEGLKFMVYLQKENIIDESGMPKERFSAEFPKEGPSILRIQQVVRGDSAAYFCASSPPMDTEAFFGQGTRLTVV.

This clone was counted once. V is TRBV6-4 and J is TRBJ2-7, with 7 bases matching TRBD2. Germline CDR1 MRHNA, CDR2 SNTAGT. The CDR3 totals 15 residues. Losses at the gene ends were 11 bases for V and 2 bases for J; bases not matched to a gene: 15. CDR3 DNA: TGTGCCCACCCTGGCGGCGGGGGTAGGCCCTACGAGCAGTACTTC. Amino acids: CAHPGGGGRPYEQYF.

The rearrangement joins TRBV6-6 to TRBJ1-4; D not resolved. Germline CDR1 reads MNHNY; CDR2 reads SVGAGI (reference sequence). V was trimmed by 0 bases and J by 4 bases, leaving 6 bases between them. The CDR3 contains 14 residues. The CDR3: CASSYSTINEKLFF. CDR3 sequence (DNA): TGTGCCAGCAGTTACTCAACCATTAATGAAAAACTGTTTTTT.

The genes are TRBV9 and TRBJ2-7, with D perhaps being TRBD1 or TRBD2 (5 bases each). V was trimmed by 3 bases and J by 1 base, leaving 11 bases between them. CDR1 is SGDLS, CDR2 YYNGEE, per germline. This CDR3 is 14 amino acids long. This CDR3 reads CASSAGASSYEQYF. The CDR3 DNA sequence: TGTGCCAGCAGCGCCGGGGCCTCGTCCTACGAGCAGTACTTC.

V is TRBV6-5 and J is TRBJ2-7, with D perhaps TRBD2 (5 bases). The CDR3 length is 14 residues. V was clipped by 6 bases and J by 6 bases, with 18 bases between them. In germline, CDR1 is MNHEY, CDR2 SVGAGI. CDR3 amino acids: CASRRHGEIIEQYF. The CDR3 nucleotides read TGTGCCAGCAGAAGGCACGGGGAAATCATCGAGCAGTACTTC.

The rearrangement uses TRBV5-4 and TRBJ1-3; 10 bases agree with TRBD1. CDR1 is SGHNT, CDR2 YYREEE, per germline (reference sequence). V was pared by 0 bases and J by 1 base, with 1 base of the junction left unmatched. The CDR3 consists of 16 residues. The CDR3 sequence: CASSLGTGGSGNTIYF. Here the CDR3 DNA reads TGTGCCAGCAGCTTGGGGACAGGGGGGTCTGGAAACACCATATATTTT.

The V gene is TRBV4-1, the J gene TRBJ1-3, with no clear D. Germline V gene lookup returns CDR1 MGHRA and CDR2 YSYEKL. V was clipped by 0 bases and J by 2 bases, with 14 bases between them. The CDR3 spans 17 residues. CDR3 sequence: CASSQESRISPGNTIYF. The CDR3 nucleotides are TGCGCCAGCAGCCAAGAAAGCAGAATTTCTCCTGGAAACACCATATATTTT.

The rearrangement uses TRBV10-2 and TRBJ1-5; unclear D gene. The ends were cut back, 0 bases at V and 7 bases at J, with 10 bases in the middle. In germline, CDR1 is WSHSY, CDR2 SAAADI. The CDR3 totals 14 residues. The CDR3 is CASSESRVGQPQHF. The CDR3 DNA is TGCGCCAGCAGTGAGTCGCGGGTTGGGCAGCCCCAGCATTTT.

The chain couples TRBV2 to TRBJ1-4; tentative D call: TRBD1 (5 bases). Per germline, CDR1 SNHLY and CDR2 FYNNEI. Trimming shortened V by 8 bases and J by 6 bases, and 16 bases separated the two germline ends. CDR3 size: 14 residues. CDR3 in amino acids: CASGMSWGDEKLFF. The CDR3, as DNA: TGTGCCAGCGGAATGAGTTGGGGGGATGAAAAACTGTTTTTT.

The rearrangement links TRBV30 to TRBJ1-4; D gene unclear. The CDR3 is 16 amino acids. The ends were cut back, 3 bases at V and 0 bases at J, with 14 bases in the middle. Per germline, CDR1 GTSNPN and CDR2 SVGIG (reference sequence). CDR3 bases: TGTGCCTGGAGCGCCACCGGGATCTCAACTAATGAAAAACTGTTTTTT. Its translation is CAWSATGISTNEKLFF. The complete variable domain, with remaining parts taken from reference TRBV30 and TRBJ1-4, reads SQTIHQWPATLVQPVGSPLSLECTVEGTSNPNLYWYRQAAGRGLQLLFYSVGIGQISSEVPQNLSASRPQDRQFILSSKKLLLSDSGFYLCAWSATGISTNEKLFFGSGTQLSVL.